This T cell receptor beta chain was recovered during a study of cytotoxic CD8 clonotypes in ibrutinib-treated CLL. The CDR3 is made up of 17 amino acids. The germline V gene encodes CDR1 SGHNT and CDR2 YYREEE (reference sequence). V was clipped by 2 bases and J by 9 bases; unmatched bases: 12. Repertoires were generated with immunoSEQ multiplex PCR, while TCRdb's copy carries only in-frame clones and drops some. There are 29,000 or so clones in the sample; around 76% occur only once, and less than 55% lies in the top ten. This clone was detected only a few times. The sample in question was PBMCs, obtained after 36 months of ibrutinib treatment. This chain connects TRBV5-4 to TRBJ1-6, with 9 bases identical to TRBD1. The receptor was isolated from a human donor with chronic lymphocytic leukemia. CDR3 coding DNA: TGTGCCAGCAGCTTACCAGGTACCGGGACAGGGAGTTCACCCCTCCACTTT. It translates to CASSLPGTGTGSSPLHF. The whole variable domain, filled in from reference TRBV5-4 and TRBJ1-6, reads ETGVTQSPTHLIKTRGQQVTLRCSSQSGHNTVSWYQQALGQGPQFIFQYYREEENGRGNFPPRFSGLQFPNYSSELNVNALELDDSALYLCASSLPGTGTGSSPLHFGNGTRLTVT.